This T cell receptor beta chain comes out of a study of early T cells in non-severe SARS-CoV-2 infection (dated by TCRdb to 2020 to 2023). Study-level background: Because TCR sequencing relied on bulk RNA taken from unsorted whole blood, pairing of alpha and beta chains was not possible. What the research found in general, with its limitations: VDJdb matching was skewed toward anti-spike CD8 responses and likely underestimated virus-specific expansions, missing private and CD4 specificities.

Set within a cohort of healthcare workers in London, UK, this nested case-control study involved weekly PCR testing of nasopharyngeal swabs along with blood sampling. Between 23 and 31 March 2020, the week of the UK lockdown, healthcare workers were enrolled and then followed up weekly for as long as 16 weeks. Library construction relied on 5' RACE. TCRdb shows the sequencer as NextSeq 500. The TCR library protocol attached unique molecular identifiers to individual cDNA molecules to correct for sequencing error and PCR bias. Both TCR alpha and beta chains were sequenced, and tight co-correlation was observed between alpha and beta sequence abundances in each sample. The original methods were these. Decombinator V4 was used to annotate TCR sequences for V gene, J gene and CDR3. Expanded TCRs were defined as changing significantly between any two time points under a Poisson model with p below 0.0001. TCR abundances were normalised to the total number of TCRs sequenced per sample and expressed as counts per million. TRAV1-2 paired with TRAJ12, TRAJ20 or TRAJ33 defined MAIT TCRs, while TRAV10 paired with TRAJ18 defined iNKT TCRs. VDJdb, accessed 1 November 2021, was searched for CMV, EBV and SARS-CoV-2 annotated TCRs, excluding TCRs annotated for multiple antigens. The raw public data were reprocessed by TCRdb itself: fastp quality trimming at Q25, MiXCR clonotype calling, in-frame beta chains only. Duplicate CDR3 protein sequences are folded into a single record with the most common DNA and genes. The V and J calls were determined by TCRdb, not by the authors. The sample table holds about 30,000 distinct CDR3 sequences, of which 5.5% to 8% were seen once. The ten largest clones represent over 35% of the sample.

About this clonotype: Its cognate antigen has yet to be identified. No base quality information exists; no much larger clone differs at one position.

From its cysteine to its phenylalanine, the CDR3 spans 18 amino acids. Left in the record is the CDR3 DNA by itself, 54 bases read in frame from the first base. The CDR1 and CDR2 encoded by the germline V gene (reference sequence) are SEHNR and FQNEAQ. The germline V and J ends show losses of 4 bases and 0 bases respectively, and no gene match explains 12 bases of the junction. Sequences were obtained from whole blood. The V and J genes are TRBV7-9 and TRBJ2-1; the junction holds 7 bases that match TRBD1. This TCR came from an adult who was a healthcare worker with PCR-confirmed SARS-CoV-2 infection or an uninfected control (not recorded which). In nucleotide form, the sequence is TGTGCCAGCAGCTCAAACCCAGGGGGTACGGTCTCCTACAATGAGCAGTTCTTC. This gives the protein CASSSNPGGTVSYNEQFF.